This T cell receptor (beta chain) came from a study of T cell responses to AZD1222 COVID-19 vaccine. Findings and limits, study-wide: It should be noted that donors were predominantly white British and more often female, and clonal diversity was possibly underestimated. Repertoires were sampled only after the peak T cell response. An increase in Spike-specific TCR breadth and depth was observed after two AZD1222 doses.

Concerning this clone itself: The target antigen is unknown.

Unmatched junction bases numbered 3, after V lost 6 bases and J lost 1 base. Germline CDR1 is LNHDA and CDR2 is SQIVND (reference sequence). The CDR3 is made up of 14 amino acids. TCRdb's copy holds only in-frame clones and misses some; the assay was immunoSEQ multiplex PCR. The table shows around 120,000 clones, with roughly 87% occurring only once. The V and J genes are TRBV19 and TRBJ2-7; the match to TRBD2 covers 10 bases. The sample here was peripheral blood, taken on day 0 of AZD1222 vaccination. The source of this sequence is an adult in good health. CDR3 amino acids: CASRETSGSYEQYF. CDR3 coding DNA: TGTGCCAGTAGAGAGACTAGCGGGTCCTACGAGCAGTACTTC.